Following are 25 T cell receptor beta chains from one sample sequenced in a study of blood T cell repertoires in COVID-19. The table came from immunoSEQ multiplex PCR; TCRdb's copy has only in-frame clones and leaves some out. The sample records 200,000 to 300,000 clones, more than 80% being singletons. Sequencing was done on a sample of PBMCs or T cells enriched from blood (not recorded which). Source of these receptors: a man in his fifties who had been exposed to COVID-19.

The rearrangement joins TRBV5-1 to TRBJ2-4; possible D gene TRBD2, 5 bases. Trimming took 4 bases from V and 6 from J, leaving 11 bases between them. The V gene's germline CDR1 is SGHRS and CDR2 YFSETQ. This CDR3 has 13 amino acids. The CDR3 bases are TGCGCCAGCAGCGAGGGAGAGGGAAACATTCAGTACTTC. It codes for CASSEGEGNIQYF.

In its sample, this clone was seen a few times. This chain links TRBV5-6 with TRBJ1-4, with 7 positions matching TRBD1. Germline lookup yields CDR1 SGHDT and CDR2 YYEEEE. The CDR3 covers 15 residues. The V segment lost 1 base and the J segment 4 bases; nucleotides outside the gene matches: 4. The CDR3 protein is CASSLRGHGNEKLFF. The CDR3, as DNA: TGTGCCAGCAGCTTGAGGGGGCATGGTAATGAAAAACTGTTTTTT.

The chain joins TRBV6-2 or TRBV6-3 to TRBJ2-7; TRBD2 might be the D (7 bases). Germline lookup yields CDR1 MNHEY and CDR2 SVGEGT. The CDR3 contains 16 residues. Trimming removed 0 bases from V and 2 bases from J, with 14 bases in between. The CDR3 loop reads CASSYSPRGQTYEQYF. The CDR3 region has the DNA TGTGCCAGCAGTTACTCACCGCGGGGGCAAACCTACGAGCAGTACTTC.

This chain connects TRBV24-1 to TRBJ2-1; tentatively, D is TRBD2 (5 bases). Germline loops: CDR1 KGHDR, CDR2 SFDVKD. The CDR3 extends over 16 amino acids. Between the trimmed V and J ends, which lost 5 bases and 4 bases, there was a span of 17 bases. As DNA, the CDR3 is TGTGCCACCAGTGCGAAAAGGGCTAGCCTATACAATGAGCAGTTCTTC. Residues: CATSAKRASLYNEQFF.

The rearrangement joins TRBV5-1 to TRBJ2-3; the match to TRBD2 covers 11 bases. The germline V gene encodes CDR1 SGHRS and CDR2 YFSETQ. The V segment lost 0 bases and the J segment 1 base; nucleotides outside the gene matches: 7. The CDR3 contains 18 residues. The CDR3 spells CASSLALAGGQGTDTQYF. The CDR3 DNA reads TGCGCCAGCAGCTTGGCGCTAGCGGGGGGCCAGGGCACAGATACGCAGTATTTT.

About this clone: Within the sample, other DNA sequences also encode this same CDR3. The gene calls are TRBV5-1 and TRBJ2-2; 9 bases are a match to TRBD1. Germline assignment: CDR1 SGHRS and CDR2 YFSETQ. Trimming took 3 bases from V and 3 from J; bases not matched to a gene: 3. CDR3 length equals 15 residues. The CDR3 DNA sequence: TGCGCCAGCAGCTCGGGACAGGGAGACACCGGGGAGCTGTTTTTT. Translating gives CASSSGQGDTGELFF.

The gene calls are TRBV2 and TRBJ1-5; D might be TRBD1 (5 bases). Trimming removed 6 bases at V and 6 bases at J, with 15 bases between. Germline CDR1 is SNHLY and CDR2 is FYNNEI. The CDR3 spans 14 residues. The CDR3 region has the DNA TGTGCCAGCAGCATGCAGGGAGGATCTCAGCCCCAGCATTTT. Translated: CASSMQGGSQPQHF.

This chain links TRBV18 with TRBJ1-2, with TRBD1 as a possible D gene (6 bases). Germline V gene lookup returns CDR1 KGHSH and CDR2 LQKENI. Trimming pared 3 bases from V and 8 bases from J, leaving 19 bases between. The CDR3 is made up of 15 amino acids. CDR3 protein: CASSPRGSAWGGYTF. CDR3 sequence (DNA): TGTGCCAGCTCACCGAGGGGGAGTGCTTGGGGCGGCTACACCTTC.

This clone was detected once. The J gene is TRBJ2-2, the V gene TRBV7-8; TRBD1 matches 10 bases. This CDR3 spans 14 amino acids. Trimming at V came to 4 bases and at J to 6 bases, leaving 2 bases not matched to a gene. Germline CDR1 SGHVS, CDR2 FQNEAQ. CDR3 coding DNA: TGTGCCAGCAGCTCCGGGACAGGGGCCGGGGAGCTGTTTTTT. Protein product: CASSSGTGAGELFF. Supplemented by reference TRBV7-8 and TRBJ2-2, the full variable domain reads GAGVSQSPRYKVAKRGQDVALRCDPISGHVSLFWYQQALGQGPEFLTYFQNEAQLDKSGLPSDRFFAERPEGSVSTLKIQRTQQEDSAVYLCASSSGTGAGELFFGEGSRLTVL.

The chain combines TRBV5-4 with TRBJ1-2, with D unclear. V lost 0 bases, J lost 8 bases, and 11 bases lay in between. CDR1 SGHNT and CDR2 YYREEE come from the germline V gene (reference sequence). This CDR3 has 13 amino acids. The CDR3 DNA reads TGTGCCAGCAGCTTGGACGGGGAAGGGGGCTACACCTTC. Its translation is CASSLDGEGGYTF.

The chain couples TRBV11-2 to TRBJ2-3; D possibly corresponds to TRBD1 (7 bases). The germline CDR1 and CDR2 sequences are SGHAT and FQNNGV. Trimming took off 5 bases at V and 5 bases at J, with 20 bases between the two ends. CDR3 length equals 16 residues. CDR3 protein: CASSPRTGWREDTQYF. The CDR3 DNA sequence: TGTGCCAGCAGCCCCCGGACAGGCTGGAGGGAAGATACGCAGTATTTT.

The genes are TRBV5-1 and TRBJ1-3; perhaps TRBD1 as D (5 bases). Trimming took 0 bases from V and 2 from J, leaving 18 bases between them. The CDR3 loop spans 18 amino acids. Germline values: CDR1 SGHRS, CDR2 YFSETQ. CDR3: CASSLAVGQGLPGNTIYF. CDR3 DNA sequence: TGCGCCAGCAGCTTGGCCGTTGGGCAGGGACTTCCTGGAAACACCATATATTTT. The complete variable domain, with remaining parts taken from reference TRBV5-1 and TRBJ1-3, reads KAGVTQTPRYLIKTRGQQVTLSCSPISGHRSVSWYQQTPGQGLQFLFEYFSETQRNKGNFPGRFSGRQFSNSRSEMNVSTLELGDSALYLCASSLAVGQGLPGNTIYFGEGSWLTVV.

This chain joins TRBV7-6 and TRBJ2-1; 13 positions match TRBD2. This CDR3 spans 15 amino acids. Unmatched junction bases numbered 2, after V lost 5 bases and J lost 4 bases. Looked up from germline, CDR1 is SGHVS and CDR2 is FNYEAQ. CDR3 region: CASSQTSGGYNEQFF. In DNA, the CDR3 is TGTGCCAGCAGCCAGACTAGCGGGGGGTACAATGAGCAGTTCTTC.

This chain joins TRBV19 and TRBJ1-2, with 11 bases that match TRBD1. CDR3 size: 15 residues. CDR1 LNHDA and CDR2 SQIVND come from the germline V gene (reference sequence). V dropped 3 bases and J dropped 5; count of bases not matched to a gene: 5. CDR3: CASSMGQGVSYGYTF. DNA of the CDR3: TGTGCCAGTAGTATGGGACAGGGGGTTAGTTATGGCTACACCTTC.

The chain is built from TRBV3-1 (or the pseudogene TRBV3-2) and TRBJ2-3; tentative D call: TRBD2 (6 bases). Germline lookup yields CDR1 LGHDT and CDR2 YNNKEL (reference sequence). The CDR3 consists of 13 residues. V lost 5 bases to trimming and J lost 3 bases, with 9 bases between them. The DNA for the CDR3 is TGTGCCAGCAGCGGCCGGGGGACAGATACGCAGTATTTT. Translating gives CASSGRGTDTQYF.

The chain is built from TRBV29-1 and TRBJ1-1, with D possibly matching TRBD1 (5 bases). Trimming took 1 base from V and 4 from J, leaving 13 bases between them. Germline V gene lookup returns CDR1 SQVTM and CDR2 ANQGSEA. The CDR3 totals 14 residues. Written as DNA, the CDR3 is TGCAGCGTTGAAGGAAGGGACTTAGGCACTGAAGCTTTCTTT. Protein: CSVEGRDLGTEAFF.

The chain carries TRBV24-1 and TRBJ1-1; TRBD1 might be the D (6 bases). The CDR3 is 13 amino acids. Germline CDR1 reads KGHDR; CDR2 reads SFDVKD. The V end lost 3 bases, the J end lost 10 bases, and 14 bases lay between the germline ends. CDR3 protein: CATSDQTGYGAFF. CDR3 nucleotide sequence: TGTGCCACCAGTGATCAAACAGGGTACGGAGCTTTCTTT.

The rearrangement uses TRBV5-6 and TRBJ2-7; 8 positions agree with TRBD2. V lost 1 base, J lost 3 bases, and 3 bases stayed unmatched. The CDR3 sequence is 14 residues long. Looked up from germline, CDR1 is SGHDT and CDR2 is YYEEEE. CDR3 coding DNA: TGTGCCAGCAGCTTGAGCGGGAGATACTACGAGCAGTACGTC. The encoded protein is CASSLSGRYYEQYV.

The rearrangement joins TRBV6-4 to TRBJ2-1; a possible D gene is TRBD1 (6 bases). The CDR3 runs to 16 residues. The V gene's germline CDR1 is MRHNA and CDR2 SNTAGT. Trimming left V 5 bases short and J 4 bases short, with 18 bases between. CDR3 loop: CASSFRDTLTYNEQFF. The CDR3 DNA sequence: TGTGCCAGCAGTTTCCGGGACACATTAACATACAATGAGCAGTTCTTC.

This sequence joins TRBV5-1 and TRBJ1-1, with D uncertain. The germline CDR1 and CDR2 sequences are SGHRS and YFSETQ. This CDR3 spans 14 amino acids. V lost 0 bases to trimming and J lost 1 base, with 7 bases between them. The CDR3 coding sequence is TGCGCCAGCAGCTTGGACATTGAGAACACTGAAGCTTTCTTT. Its translation is CASSLDIENTEAFF.

The CDR3 is CASSPRAGGYNEQFF. CDR3 DNA: TGTGCCAGCAGCCCTCGAGCGGGAGGGTACAATGAGCAGTTCTTC. The V and J genes are TRBV3-1 (or the pseudogene TRBV3-2) and TRBJ2-1, with 10 bases matching TRBD2. Germline-derived CDR1 and CDR2 are LGHDT and YNNKEL (reference sequence). J gave up 4 bases and V 4 bases, and 4 bases lay outside the gene matches. CDR3 length equals 15 residues.

The chain recombines TRBV30 with TRBJ2-5; 8 bases map to TRBD1. The CDR3 sequence is 14 residues long. The junction had 6 bases not matched to a gene; V was cut back by 4 bases and J by 2 bases. CDR1 is GTSNPN and CDR2 is SVGIG in the germline V gene (reference sequence). CDR3: CAWNRDRNQETQYF. The CDR3 nucleotides read TGTGCCTGGAACCGGGACAGGAATCAAGAGACCCAGTACTTC.

A remark on this clone: An end of the junction differs from the germline gene, which may be a read error. The V call is TRBV7-7, the J call TRBJ2-7, with unresolved D. Per the germline V gene, CDR1 is SSHAT and CDR2 is FNYEAQ (reference sequence). The length of the CDR3 is 13 residues. CDR3 coding DNA: TGTGCTAGCAGCTTAGATCAGAATACGAAGCAGTACTTC. Translating it yields CASSLDQNTKQYF.

The sample holds a few counts of this clone. The chain employs TRBV15 and TRBJ1-1; tentatively, D is TRBD1 (5 bases). In germline, CDR1 is LNHNV, CDR2 YYDKDF (reference sequence). The V end lost 5 bases, the J end lost 3 bases, and 13 bases lay between the germline ends. The length of the CDR3 is 14 residues. The CDR3 nucleotides read TGTGCCACCAGCTTGTTACAGGCCTACACTGAAGCTTTCTTT. Translation: CATSLLQAYTEAFF.

The genes are TRBV18 and TRBJ1-4, with 10 bases matching TRBD1. Germline V gene sequence: CDR1 KGHSH, CDR2 LQKENI. J lost 8 bases, V lost 3 bases, and 3 bases had no gene match. This CDR3 contains 14 residues. CDR3 protein: CASSPTGGWEKLFF. CDR3 DNA sequence: TGTGCCAGCTCACCGACAGGGGGCTGGGAAAAACTGTTTTTT. Using reference TRBV18 and TRBJ1-4 for the parts outside the CDR3, the full variable domain is NAGVMQNPRHLVRRRGQEARLRCSPMKGHSHVYWYRQLPEEGLKFMVYLQKENIIDESGMPKERFSAEFPKEGPSILRIQQVVRGDSAAYFCASSPTGGWEKLFFGSGTQLSVL.